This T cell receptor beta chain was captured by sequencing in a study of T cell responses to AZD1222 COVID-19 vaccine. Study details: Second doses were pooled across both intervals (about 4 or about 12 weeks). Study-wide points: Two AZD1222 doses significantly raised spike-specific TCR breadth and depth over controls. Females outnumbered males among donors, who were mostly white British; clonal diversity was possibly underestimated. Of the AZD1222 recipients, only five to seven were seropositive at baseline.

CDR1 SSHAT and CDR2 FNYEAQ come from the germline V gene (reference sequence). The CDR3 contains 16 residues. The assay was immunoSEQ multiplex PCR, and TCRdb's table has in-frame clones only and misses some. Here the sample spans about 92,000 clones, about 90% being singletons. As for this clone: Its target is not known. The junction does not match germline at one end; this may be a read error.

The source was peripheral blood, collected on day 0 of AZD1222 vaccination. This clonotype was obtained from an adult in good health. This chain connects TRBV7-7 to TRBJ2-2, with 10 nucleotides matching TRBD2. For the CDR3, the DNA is TGTGCTAGCAGTCTAACCCGGGCTAGCGGGAGCGGGGAGCTGTTTTTT. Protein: CASSLTRASGSGELFF.